The next 29 T cell receptor beta chains were all read from a single sample in a study of T cells after posttransplantation cyclophosphamide. Method: immunoSEQ multiplex PCR; TCRdb's copy keeps in-frame clones and lacks some. The sample lists some 49,000 clones; around nine tenths were seen once. The sequencing sample was made of PBMCs. The source is a woman in her fifties or sixties in good health and a related stem cell transplant donor.

This clone has a single count. The chain employs TRBV11-2 and TRBJ2-2; 7 bases map to TRBD2. The CDR3 has 15 amino acids. With 4 bases clipped from V and 5 bases from J, the junction kept 7 bases outside the gene matches. Germline V CDR1 and CDR2: SGHAT, FQNNGV. The CDR3: CASSWGGFGTGELFF. CDR3 DNA: TGTGCCAGCAGCTGGGGGGGGTTCGGGACCGGGGAGCTGTTTTTT.

The chain links TRBV5-1 to TRBJ2-7, with 8 positions matching TRBD1. The V gene's germline CDR1 is SGHRS and CDR2 YFSETQ. The CDR3 consists of 14 residues. V gave up 0 bases and J gave up 5 bases; unmatched junction bases: 4. CDR3 residues: CASSLDRGRNEQYF. In DNA form, the CDR3 reads TGCGCCAGCAGCTTGGACAGGGGGAGGAACGAGCAGTACTTC.

This clone was counted a single time. The chain links TRBV7-2 to TRBJ2-7, with TRBD1 matching 9 bases. The CDR3 loop spans 16 amino acids. Germline lookup yields CDR1 SGHTA and CDR2 FQGNSA. The V segment lost 5 bases and the J segment 4 bases; nucleotides outside the gene matches: 12. The CDR3, as DNA: TGTGCCAGCAGCCTAGGGTCACAGGGGGCGGGATACGAGCAGTACTTC. Translating gives CASSLGSQGAGYEQYF.

This clone was counted between two and nine times. J is TRBJ1-4 and V is TRBV6-1; D remains ambiguous. This CDR3 spans 16 amino acids. Germline CDR1 and CDR2: MNHNS and SASEGT. Trimming stripped 3 bases from V and 0 bases from J, with 11 bases between. The CDR3 bases are TGTGCCAGCAGTGACGAGGGTCTTGCAACTAATGAAAAACTGTTTTTT. It yields the protein CASSDEGLATNEKLFF.

The chain combines TRBV25-1 with TRBJ2-5; no clear D. Germline V gene sequence: CDR1 MGHDK, CDR2 SYGVNS. CDR3 length equals 13 residues. V was cut by 0 bases and J by 3 bases, with 5 bases left in between. The CDR3 region has the DNA TGTGCCAGCAGTGAATATCGGGAAGAGACCCAGTACTTC. Protein product: CASSEYREETQYF.

The chain couples TRBV29-1 to TRBJ1-1; perhaps TRBD1 as D (5 bases). Trimming took off 6 bases at V and 3 bases at J, with 11 bases between the two ends. The germline CDR1 and CDR2 sequences are SQVTM and ANQGSEA. CDR3 length: 12 amino acids. DNA for the CDR3: TGCAGCGTAGGGTGGGGGGACACTGAAGCTTTCTTT. The encoded protein is CSVGWGDTEAFF.

V gene TRBV27 combines with J gene TRBJ1-4; D gene unclear. The V gene lost 7 bases and the J gene lost 10 bases, with 13 bases spanning the gap. Germline-derived CDR1 and CDR2 are MNHEY and SMNVEV (reference sequence). This CDR3 spans 12 amino acids. In nucleotides, the CDR3 is TGTGCCAGCACATCTAATGGGCGAAAACTGTTTTTT. This gives the protein CASTSNGRKLFF.

This clone was detected only once. The chain employs TRBV6-6 and TRBJ1-4; 10 bases match TRBD1. This CDR3 has 14 amino acids. Germline V gives CDR1 MNHNY, CDR2 SVGAGI (reference sequence). V shed 10 bases, J shed 8 bases, and the junction held 10 bases outside the gene matches. CDR3 DNA: TGTGCCATAGGCGGGACAGGGGCGAGAGAAAAACTGTTTTTT. Protein product: CAIGGTGAREKLFF.

This clone was detected only a few times. The chain combines TRBV7-2 with TRBJ2-1; 7 bases are shared with TRBD1. CDR3 length equals 14 residues. Trimming at V came to 1 base and at J to 12 bases, leaving 9 bases not matched to a gene. The germline CDR1 and CDR2 sequences are SGHTA and FQGNSA. Here the CDR3 DNA reads TGTGCCAGCAGCTTAGTTCATCAGGGGGAGCGGCAGTTCTTC. Protein sequence: CASSLVHQGERQFF.

The rearrangement joins TRBV5-1 to TRBJ1-1, with 9 bases that match TRBD1. Germline CDR1 and CDR2: SGHRS and YFSETQ. The CDR3 contains 15 residues. V trimming: 4 bases; J trimming: 3 bases; junction bases outside the gene matches: 7. The CDR3 protein is CASSPGTGWDTEAFF. CDR3 DNA sequence: TGCGCCAGCAGCCCCGGGACAGGGTGGGACACTGAAGCTTTCTTT.

This clone was observed a single time. The genes are TRBV28 and TRBJ2-5, with 11 nucleotides matching TRBD1. The germline CDR1 and CDR2 sequences are MDHEN and SYDVKM. Trimming at V came to 7 bases and at J to 5 bases, leaving 6 bases not matched to a gene. The length of the CDR3 is 14 residues. In DNA form, the CDR3 reads TGTGCCAGCATAGGGACAGGGGGTGATGAGACCCAGTACTTC. Protein product: CASIGTGGDETQYF.

The CDR3 DNA is TGTGCCAGCAGTGCCCCTAGCGGGAGTTCCTACAATGAGCAGTTCTTC. Its protein is CASSAPSGSSYNEQFF. The chain links TRBV28 to TRBJ2-1; 10 bases agree with TRBD2. V shed 5 bases, J shed 1 base, and the junction held 5 bases outside the gene matches. The CDR3 loop spans 16 amino acids. Germline V lookup: CDR1 MDHEN, CDR2 SYDVKM.

The V call is TRBV19, the J call TRBJ1-1, with D possibly matching TRBD1 (5 bases). V shed 3 bases and J shed 4 bases, with 9 bases lying between them. Per germline, CDR1 LNHDA and CDR2 SQIVND (reference sequence). The CDR3 totals 13 residues. The CDR3 region is CASSIVGGTEAFF. CDR3 coding DNA: TGTGCCAGTAGTATCGTCGGGGGCACTGAAGCTTTCTTT.

The rearrangement links TRBV5-1 to TRBJ2-7, with 9 nucleotides matching TRBD1. This CDR3 region has 14 residues. Germline-derived CDR1 and CDR2 are SGHRS and YFSETQ. J lost 5 bases, V lost 4 bases, and 7 bases had no gene match. CDR3 amino acids: CASSVQGAQNEQYF. Here the CDR3 DNA reads TGCGCCAGCAGCGTACAGGGGGCGCAGAACGAGCAGTACTTC.

This rearrangement joins TRBV11-2 to TRBJ2-7, with 9 bases identical to TRBD1. CDR1 is SGHAT and CDR2 is FQNNGV in the germline V gene. The CDR3 extends over 15 amino acids. Unmatched junction bases numbered 9, after V lost 6 bases and J lost 3 bases. The CDR3 sequence: CASSFPGTGHYEQYF. CDR3 nucleotides: TGTGCCAGCAGTTTCCCCGGGACAGGGCACTACGAGCAGTACTTC. The full variable domain, rest sourced from reference TRBV11-2 and TRBJ2-7, is EAGVAQSPRYKIIEKRQSVAFWCNPISGHATLYWYQQILGQGPKLLIQFQNNGVVDDSQLPKDRFSAERLKGVDSTLKIQPAKLEDSAVYLCASSFPGTGHYEQYFGPGTRLTVT.

Here the CDR3 reads CASSLGGQGAGEQYF. The DNA of the CDR3 is TGCGCCAGCAGCTTGGGTGGGCAGGGGGCCGGCGAGCAGTACTTC. V usage is TRBV5-1 and J usage is TRBJ2-7; 8 nucleotides match TRBD1. The CDR3 covers 15 residues. Trimming at V came to 0 bases and at J to 6 bases, leaving 8 bases not matched to a gene. CDR1 and CDR2 from the germline V gene are SGHRS and YFSETQ.

The genes are TRBV4-1 and TRBJ2-4, with 10 bases identical to TRBD1. This CDR3 region has 16 residues. V was pared by 0 bases and J by 6 bases, with 5 bases of the junction left unmatched. The germline V gene has CDR1 MGHRA and CDR2 YSYEKL. CDR3 in DNA: TGCGCCAGCAGCCAAGAGGACAGGGGGGGAGTAAACATTCAGTACTTC. This encodes CASSQEDRGGVNIQYF.

Of note for this clone: This CDR3 is also generated by other DNA sequences in the sample. This chain's CDR3 is CASRSVPQGTSSYNSPLHF. CDR3 DNA sequence: TGTGCAAGTCGCTCCGTGCCGCAGGGGACGAGCTCCTATAATTCACCCCTCCACTTT. J is TRBJ1-6 and V is TRBV12-2; the table assigns TRBD1, which was not confirmed against the DNA. TRBV12-2 counts as a pseudogene. CDR3 length equals 19 residues.

The chain recombines TRBV13 with TRBJ2-7; TRBD1 might be the D (8 bases). CDR1 and CDR2 (germline): PRHDT, FYEKMQ (reference sequence). The ends were cut back, 5 bases at V and 3 bases at J, with 26 bases in the middle. The CDR3 has 18 residues. The DNA for the CDR3 is TGTGCCAGCAGCCCCCCAATACCCGAGACAGGGGAGGGCTACGAGCAGTACTTC. Encoded protein: CASSPPIPETGEGYEQYF.

As for this clone: One end of the junction does not line up with germline, which may come from a read error. The chain links TRBV5-4 to TRBJ1-2, with 8 positions matching TRBD1. Per the germline V gene, CDR1 is SGHNT and CDR2 is YYREEE (reference sequence). This CDR3 contains 11 residues. The CDR3 bases are TGTGCCAGCAGCTTGGGGACAGGGCGTGCCTTC. Amino acid sequence: CASSLGTGRAF.

This rearrangement joins TRBV28 to TRBJ2-7; 7 positions agree with TRBD2. This CDR3 spans 17 amino acids. Germline trimming cut 1 base from V and 2 bases from J; bases unmatched to any gene: 11. Germline lookup yields CDR1 MDHEN and CDR2 SYDVKM. The CDR3 spells CASSLSLGGSGPYEQYF. The DNA for the CDR3 is TGTGCCAGCAGTTTATCCTTGGGGGGGTCGGGACCCTACGAGCAGTACTTC.

The V call is TRBV19, the J call TRBJ2-1, with 11 bases fitting TRBD1. With V trimmed by 7 bases and J by 9 bases, 11 bases remained unmatched. Germline V gene lookup returns CDR1 LNHDA and CDR2 SQIVND (reference sequence). The CDR3 is 15 amino acids. The DNA of the CDR3 is TGTGCCAGTATGGGGACAGGGGGAAGCGTAGGTGAGCAGTTCTTC. This sequence encodes CASMGTGGSVGEQFF.

The chain employs TRBV6-1 and TRBJ1-1; 7 bases agree with TRBD1. J lost 7 bases, V lost 6 bases, and 11 bases had no gene match. CDR3 size: 14 residues. Germline V gene data show CDR1 as MNHNS and CDR2 as SASEGT. CDR3 coding DNA: TGTGCCAGCAGCCCGGGACAGCTGAACGGTGAAGCTTTCTTT. Its translation: CASSPGQLNGEAFF.

This chain connects TRBV11-3 to TRBJ2-3, with 8 bases identical to TRBD2. Germline V gene sequence: CDR1 SGHNT, CDR2 YENEEA. The trim removed 5 bases at V and 5 bases at J, leaving 3 bases unmatched. The CDR3 runs 13 residues. The CDR3 reads CASSPGREDTQYF. The CDR3 region has the DNA TGTGCCAGCAGCCCCGGGAGGGAAGATACGCAGTATTTT.

The chain carries TRBV19 and TRBJ2-3, with 7 bases matching TRBD2. Looked up from germline, CDR1 is LNHDA and CDR2 is SQIVND (reference sequence). Germline trimming cut 7 bases from V and 4 bases from J; bases unmatched to any gene: 5. This CDR3 has 13 residues. CDR3 residues: CASTIGGSDTQYF. The CDR3 region has the DNA TGTGCCAGTACCATCGGGGGGTCAGATACGCAGTATTTT.

The chain combines TRBV7-9 with TRBJ2-7; tentatively, D is TRBD1 (5 bases). The CDR3 extends over 12 amino acids. V was cut by 1 base and J by 10 bases, with 11 bases left in between. The germline gives CDR1 SEHNR, CDR2 FQNEAQ (reference sequence). This chain's CDR3 is CASSLGGRFQYF. The CDR3 bases are TGTGCCAGCAGCTTAGGGGGCCGGTTTCAGTACTTC.

About this clone: Germline is not matched at one junction end, which may reflect a read error. The CDR3 reads CASSLWRASNNSPLHF. Written as DNA, the CDR3 is TGTGCCAGCAGTTTATGGCGGGCCTCCAATAATTCACCCCTCCACTTT. The rearrangement links TRBV28 to TRBJ1-6, with D uncertain. CDR3 length equals 16 residues. Germline V gene data show CDR1 as MDHEN and CDR2 as SYDVKM.

V and J are TRBV18 and TRBJ2-2; tentative D call: TRBD2 (6 bases). Trimming left V 4 bases short and J 0 bases short, with 15 bases between. CDR1 KGHSH and CDR2 LQKENI come from the germline V gene. The CDR3 totals 17 residues. The chain's CDR3 is CASSRSSTGANTGELFF. The CDR3 nucleotides read TGTGCCAGCTCACGGTCGTCAACGGGGGCGAACACCGGGGAGCTGTTTTTT.

In nucleotides, the CDR3 is TGTGCCAGCAGCGCGATGACTAGCGGGGGGCCTTACAATGAGCAGTTCTTC. Translated, it gives CASSAMTSGGPYNEQFF. The rearrangement links TRBV9 to TRBJ2-1; 13 positions agree with TRBD2. Per germline, CDR1 SGDLS and CDR2 YYNGEE. The CDR3 has 17 amino acids. The J segment lost 4 bases and the V segment lost 3 bases, leaving 7 bases of the junction unmatched.